One and the same sample provided the 11 T cell receptor beta chains below, sequenced in a study of OX40 agonist ivuxolimab in advanced cancers. The protocol was immunoSEQ multiplex PCR, while the TCRdb copy is restricted to in-frame clones and leaves out a portion. The profile shows about 63,000 clones, around 87% of them singletons. This material consisted of CD4+ or CD8+ T cells sorted from blood, taken in a trial of the OX40 agonist ivuxolimab. The receptors derive from an adult with an advanced solid tumor such as melanoma, head and neck, liver or kidney cancer.

This chain joins TRBV5-1 and TRBJ2-2; 8 bases align to TRBD1. Germline V gives CDR1 SGHRS, CDR2 YFSETQ. CDR3 length: 14 residues. J gave up 5 bases and V 7 bases, and 7 bases lay outside the gene matches. As DNA, the CDR3 is TGCGCCAGCTTCAGGGGGCGCGGGACCGGGGAGCTGTTTTTT. It specifies CASFRGRGTGELFF.

V usage is TRBV5-6 and J usage is TRBJ1-2; 7 bases align to TRBD1. The CDR3 covers 17 residues. J was trimmed by 4 bases and V by 0 bases; bases with no gene match: 12. Germline CDR1 reads SGHDT; CDR2 reads YYEEEE. The CDR3 region has the DNA TGTGCCAGCAGCTTGGTAATGCGGAGGGGGCGTGCCTATGGCTACACCTTC. Residues: CASSLVMRRGRAYGYTF.

The genes are TRBV5-4 and TRBJ2-1; D is undetermined. Per germline, CDR1 SGHNT and CDR2 YYREEE (reference sequence). Trimming stripped 0 bases from V and 0 bases from J, with 7 bases between. The CDR3 spans 15 residues. CDR3 loop: CASSLARSSYNEQFF. The CDR3 bases are TGTGCCAGCAGCTTGGCGAGGAGCTCCTACAATGAGCAGTTCTTC.

The chain carries TRBV7-6 and TRBJ1-6; D is undetermined. The ends were cut back, 1 base at V and 7 bases at J, with 5 bases in the middle. The CDR3 totals 13 residues. Looked up from germline, CDR1 is SGHVS and CDR2 is FNYEAQ. DNA of the CDR3: TGTGCCAGCAGCTTAGGGACCAATTCACCCCTCCACTTT. Translated, it gives CASSLGTNSPLHF.

This clone was recorded only once. The gene calls are TRBV6-6 and TRBJ1-4; TRBD1 matches at 7 bases. V shed 8 bases and J 5 bases; nucleotides not matched to a gene: 5. The CDR3 consists of 13 residues. Per germline, CDR1 MNHNY and CDR2 SVGAGI (reference sequence). CDR3 in amino acids: CASRRQGNEKLFF. CDR3 in DNA: TGTGCCAGCCGTAGACAGGGAAATGAAAAACTGTTTTTT.

The chain links TRBV5-1 to TRBJ2-1; D is unclear. V gave up 3 bases and J gave up 6 bases, with 10 bases separating them. Germline CDR1 is SGHRS and CDR2 is YFSETQ. The CDR3 is made up of 13 amino acids. CDR3 sequence reads: CASSSLGTNEQFF. DNA for the CDR3: TGCGCCAGCAGCTCCCTTGGAACCAATGAGCAGTTCTTC.

V usage is TRBV5-4 and J usage is TRBJ2-5, with TRBD2 as a possible D gene (6 bases). There are 15 residues in the CDR3. Per germline, CDR1 SGHNT and CDR2 YYREEE (reference sequence). V gave up 0 bases and J gave up 3 bases, with 12 bases separating them. The CDR3 coding sequence is TGTGCCAGCAGCTTGGCCTCTAGCGAGGAAGAGACCCAGTACTTC. This translates into CASSLASSEEETQYF.

This chain connects TRBV4-1 to TRBJ2-3; 7 nucleotides agree with TRBD2. V gave up 4 bases and J gave up 5 bases; unmatched junction bases: 12. CDR1 MGHRA and CDR2 YSYEKL come from the germline V gene. This CDR3 contains 16 residues. CDR3 nucleotides: TGCGCCAGCAGCCTTCGGACTAGTGCGGCACAAGATACGCAGTATTTT. Translating it yields CASSLRTSAAQDTQYF.

This clone was observed a handful of times. The chain joins TRBV9 to TRBJ1-3; D gene ambiguous. The CDR3 extends over 14 amino acids. CDR1 SGDLS and CDR2 YYNGEE come from the germline V gene. V lost 4 bases and J lost 9, with 17 bases in between. DNA for the CDR3: TGTGCCAGCAGCCCTACGCGGGCGCTCGGCACCATATATTTT. This encodes CASSPTRALGTIYF.

The sample holds one count of this clone. V usage is TRBV18 and J usage is TRBJ2-7; 9 bases are shared with TRBD1. J lost 4 bases, V lost 2 bases, and 12 bases had no gene match. This CDR3 contains 17 residues. CDR1 KGHSH and CDR2 LQKENI come from the germline V gene. CDR3 residues: CASSPTGGTGGAYEQYF. The CDR3 coding sequence is TGTGCCAGCTCACCAACCGGGGGTACAGGGGGCGCGTACGAGCAGTACTTC.

This clone has a single count. V is TRBV5-6 and J is TRBJ2-7; D might be TRBD1 or TRBD2, each matching 5 bases. V shed 4 bases and J shed 3 bases, with 8 bases lying between them. Germline V gene sequence: CDR1 SGHDT, CDR2 YYEEEE. The CDR3 is made up of 12 amino acids. The CDR3 region has the DNA TGTGCCAGCAGCGGGGACGGCTACGAGCAGTACTTC. It codes for CASSGDGYEQYF.